The entry below describes one T cell receptor (beta chain). The data are from a study of radiotherapy plus CTLA-4 blockade in lung cancer. Produced via immunoSEQ multiplex PCR; TCRdb's table is partial and in-frame only. Here the sample spans about 51,000 clones, around 79% being singletons. This TCR derives from a human donor with non-small cell lung cancer who had a complete response to radiotherapy plus ipilimumab. This specimen consisted of peripheral blood, obtained from a patient treated with radiotherapy plus ipilimumab.

CDR3 in DNA: TGTGCCAGCAGTGAAGACCGAGACAGTTTCAAAATCCAAGCCCTCACAGATACGCAGTATTTT. Protein sequence: CASSEDRDSFKIQALTDTQYF. The rearrangement links TRBV6-1 to TRBJ2-3; maybe TRBD1 (5 bases). The V and J ends lost 1 base and 2 bases respectively, with 28 bases between them. Germline V gene data show CDR1 as MNHNS and CDR2 as SASEGT. The CDR3 loop spans 21 amino acids.